This TCR beta chain was identified in a study of CD8 T cells in Susac syndrome (dated by TCRdb to the late 2010s). With regard to the full study: Repertoire sequencing was used to test whether CD8+ T cell activation and differentiation in Susac syndrome was antigen driven.

Beyond this particular receptor, the publication reports: The study acknowledged that relatively few individuals were included in the TCR sequencing and HLA analysis.

RNA was extracted with the RNeasy kit and 0.5 to 1 ug was reverse transcribed using random hexamers. The immunoSEQ multiplex PCR assay, covering 54 Vbeta and 13 Jbeta segments, was used to amplify TCR beta CDR3 regions. To correct PCR amplification bias, a synthetic template baseline was used for both primer optimization and computational correction. The authors' pipeline ran thus. Reads were annotated to V, D and J genes according to IMGT and were analyzed with immunoSEQ Analyzer, with only productive sequences retained. Clonality was calculated as one minus the Shannon entropy normalized by log2 of the number of productive unique sequences. Public and private clones were assessed among the 100 most prevalent clones of each patient and control. Susac-specific clones were defined as absent from healthy and MS cohorts, about 1,100 published viral clones and other ImmuneACCESS disease sequences. TCRdb reanalyzed the raw reads on its own, using fastp at Q25 for trimming and MiXCR for clone calling, and kept in-frame beta chains. Identical CDR3 proteins give one entry, which carries the most common genes and DNA. The V and J calls, along with clone size, are taken from TCRdb and not from the paper's own processing. In all, the sample holds 90,000 to 150,000 distinct CDR3 sequences, and 80% to 95% of those were seen once. The ten largest account for about 0.14% of the sample.

Between the V and J ends, shortened by 2 bases and 7 bases respectively, the junction contains 11 bases. Reading the germline V gene gives CDR1 MNHEY and CDR2 SVGEGT. The CDR3 goes from the cysteine to the phenylalanine over 13 residues. The DNA shown is the 39-base CDR3, in frame from base 1. A word on this clonotype: Its antigen target is currently unknown. No base quality information exists; no much larger clone differs at one position.

Peripheral blood CD8+ and CD4+ T cells from healthy donors, Susac syndrome patients and multiple sclerosis patients were profiled using high-throughput TCR beta sequencing. Healthy donors were age- and sex-matched controls. CD8+ TEMRA cells were enriched by FACS, while bulk CD8+ and CD4+ T cells were purified by magnetic negative isolation. Blood was drawn into EDTA tubes, processed within 24 hours, and PBMCs were isolated by density gradient centrifugation. PBMCs destined for TCR sequencing were cryopreserved in liquid nitrogen and later thawed in a 37 °C water bath. The sorted or isolated CD4+, CD8+ and CD8+ TEMRA cells reached a purity of at least 90%.

This sequence originates from a human donor in good health. The rearranged chain carries TRBV6-2 or TRBV6-3 and TRBJ2-5, with the D gene uncertain. Sequencing input: CD4+ T cells from PBMCs. The CDR3 amino acid sequence is: CASSYTSPGTQYF. The DNA reads TGTGCCAGCAGTTACACGAGCCCCGGGACCCAGTACTTC.